A selection of T cell receptor beta chains follows, all from one sample in a study of blood T cell repertoires in COVID-19. The method was immunoSEQ multiplex PCR; TCRdb's version includes in-frame clones alone and lacks a portion of them. The data contain a few hundred thousand clones, 70% to 85% of them singletons. The sequenced sample consisted of PBMCs or T cells enriched from blood (not recorded which). These receptor sequences come from a woman aged 55-70 years who had recovered from COVID-19. Both conserved end residues are part of each CDR3. The D gene is left open where the match is weak. Expanded clones get a size class; other rows say once, few or many, or leave the size out.

cdr3_nt	cdr3_aa	v_call	j_call	clone_size	d_call
TGTGCCAGCAGCCAGACCGGGTTCGACTATGGCTACACCTTC	CASSQTGFDYGYTF	TRBV5-6	TRBJ1-2	-	-
TGTGCCAGCAGTTTTGTCGGGGGAAATTCACCCCTCCACTTT	CASSFVGGNSPLHF	TRBV27	TRBJ1-6	-	-
TGCGCCAGCAGCCAAGATCGACGGGGGGGTTCCTACAATGAGCAGTTCTTC	CASSQDRRGGSYNEQFF	TRBV4-1	TRBJ2-1	-	TRBD2
TGTGCCAGCAGTTACCCAGACAGTTACTCTGGAAACACCATATATTTT	CASSYPDSYSGNTIYF	TRBV6-2/TRBV6-3	TRBJ1-3	-	-
TGTGCCAGCAGTTTGTGGACAGGGACGACACCCCTCCACTTT	CASSLWTGTTPLHF	TRBV27	TRBJ1-6	-	TRBD1
TGTGCCAGCAGCTCCGGGACTAGCGGGGGCACGGACGGGGAGCTGTTTTTT	CASSSGTSGGTDGELFF	TRBV7-2	TRBJ2-2	-	TRBD2
TGTGCCAGCATCCAACCGGGGGGGCCCTACAATGAGCAGTTCTTC	CASIQPGGPYNEQFF	TRBV5-4	TRBJ2-1	once	TRBD2
TGTGCCAGCAGCGCCCCCACGGCAGGTCGGTCCTACGAGCAGTACTTC	CASSAPTAGRSYEQYF	TRBV6-2/TRBV6-3	TRBJ2-7	-	-
TGTGCCACCGAAGACAGGGGAGGCCAGCCCCAGCATTTT	CATEDRGGQPQHF	TRBV19	TRBJ1-5	few	TRBD1
TGCGCCAGCAGCTTGAATACAGGAGCCTACGAGCAGTACTTC	CASSLNTGAYEQYF	TRBV5-1	TRBJ2-7	-	-
TGTGCCAGCAGCCCCCGGACAGGGGCCGGGGAGCTGTTTTTT	CASSPRTGAGELFF	TRBV11-1	TRBJ2-2	-	TRBD1
TGTGCCAGCAGCCACGGGGAAACTAATGAAAAACTGTTTTTT	CASSHGETNEKLFF	TRBV3-1/TRBV3-2	TRBJ1-4	-	-
TGTGCCAGCAGCGTGGACAGGGGGTTTACGACTGAAGCTTTCTTT	CASSVDRGFTTEAFF	TRBV7-9	TRBJ1-1	-	TRBD1
TGTGCTAGTGGCTCCGGGACAGGCCCTTACAATGAGCAGTTCTTC	CASGSGTGPYNEQFF	TRBV12-5	TRBJ2-1	-	TRBD1
TGTGCCAGCATTGGGGCAGCTACCGTAGGCTACACCTTC	CASIGAATVGYTF	TRBV25-1	TRBJ1-2	-	-
TGTGCCAGCAGTTTTGGAACAGGGTACAACTATGGCTACACCTTC	CASSFGTGYNYGYTF	TRBV27	TRBJ1-2	once	-
TGTGCCAGCAGCCGGACATACGAGCACGGGGAGCTGTTTTTT	CASSRTYEHGELFF	TRBV21-1	TRBJ2-2	-	-
TGTGCCAGCAGCACCGGTAGCAATCAGCCCCAGCATTTT	CASSTGSNQPQHF	TRBV7-2	TRBJ1-5	-	-
TGTGCCAGCAGCGCGCTAAATAATTCACCCCTCCACTTT	CASSALNNSPLHF	TRBV5-6	TRBJ1-6	-	-
TGTGCCAGCACCCTCGTGTTAAATAGCAATCAGCCCCAGCATTTT	CASTLVLNSNQPQHF	TRBV6-5	TRBJ1-5	-	-
TGCGCCAGCAGCTTGACAAACACGAACACTGAAGCTTTCTTT	CASSLTNTNTEAFF	TRBV5-1	TRBJ1-1	-	-
TGTGCCAGCAGCCAAACCGCCTCAGGGGTGGGTGGCTACACCTTC	CASSQTASGVGGYTF	TRBV5-5	TRBJ1-2	-	-
TGCGCCAGCAGGGACAGGGGGGGCGCGAAAGCTTTCTTT	CASRDRGGAKAFF	TRBV23-1	TRBJ1-1	-	TRBD1
TGTGCCAGCAGCCAAGGTGACAGGGGACACGAGCAGTACTTC	CASSQGDRGHEQYF	TRBV3-1/TRBV3-2	TRBJ2-7	-	TRBD1
TGCGCCAGCAGCTTGCACAGGGATGATGGCTACACCTTC	CASSLHRDDGYTF	TRBV5-1	TRBJ1-2	-	-
TGCGCCAGCAGCTTGGCGACAGGGGACTACGAGCAGTACTTC	CASSLATGDYEQYF	TRBV5-1	TRBJ2-7	-	TRBD1
TGTGCCAGCAGCTTCGTCTTGACACAGCCCCAGCATTTT	CASSFVLTQPQHF	TRBV6-2/TRBV6-3	TRBJ1-5	-	-
TGTGCCAGCAGCTTAGCGTTAATGGAGGGGTGGACCTTC	CASSLALMEGWTF	TRBV7-9	TRBJ1-2	-	-
TGTGCCAGCAGTACGCGACAGGGGTTCAGCTCTGGGGCCAACGTCCTGACTTTC	CASSTRQGFSSGANVLTF	TRBV27	TRBJ2-6	-	TRBD1
TGTGCCAGTAGTCACAGAAGAGGAGGCGGCTACACCTTC	CASSHRRGGGYTF	TRBV19	TRBJ1-2	-	-